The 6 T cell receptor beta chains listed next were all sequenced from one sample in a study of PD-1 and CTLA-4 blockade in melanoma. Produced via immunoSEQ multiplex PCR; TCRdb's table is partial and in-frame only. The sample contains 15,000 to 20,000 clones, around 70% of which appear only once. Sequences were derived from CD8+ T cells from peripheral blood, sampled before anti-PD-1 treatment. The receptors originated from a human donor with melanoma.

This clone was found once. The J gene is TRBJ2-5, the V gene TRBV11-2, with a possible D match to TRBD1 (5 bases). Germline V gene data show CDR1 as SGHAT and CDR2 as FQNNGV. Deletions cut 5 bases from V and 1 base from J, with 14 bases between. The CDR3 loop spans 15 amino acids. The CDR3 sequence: CASSDSVRGQETQYF. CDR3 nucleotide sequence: TGTGCCAGCAGCGACAGTGTCAGAGGCCAAGAGACCCAGTACTTC.

The CDR3: CASSQGLAATYEQYF. The CDR3, as DNA: TGTGCCAGCAGCCAAGGACTAGCGGCAACCTACGAGCAGTACTTC. The V call is TRBV3-1 (or the pseudogene TRBV3-2), the J call TRBJ2-7; 9 bases agree with TRBD2. J was trimmed by 2 bases and V by 1 base; bases with no gene match: 3. The V gene's germline CDR1 is LGHDT and CDR2 YNNKEL (reference sequence). This CDR3 region has 15 residues.

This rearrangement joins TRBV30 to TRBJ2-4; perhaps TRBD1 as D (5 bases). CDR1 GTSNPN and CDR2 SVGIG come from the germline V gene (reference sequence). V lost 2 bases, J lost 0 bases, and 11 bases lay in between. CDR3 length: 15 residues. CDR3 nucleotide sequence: TGTGCCTGGAGTTTGTCGGACATAGCCAAAAACATTCAGTACTTC. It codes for CAWSLSDIAKNIQYF.

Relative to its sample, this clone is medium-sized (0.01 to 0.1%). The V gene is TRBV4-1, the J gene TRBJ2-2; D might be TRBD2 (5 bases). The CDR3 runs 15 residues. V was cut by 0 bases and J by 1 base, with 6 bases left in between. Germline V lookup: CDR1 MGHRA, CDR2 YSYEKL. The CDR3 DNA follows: TGCGCCAGCAGCCAAGAGGCGGGGAACACCGGGGAGCTGTTTTTT. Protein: CASSQEAGNTGELFF.

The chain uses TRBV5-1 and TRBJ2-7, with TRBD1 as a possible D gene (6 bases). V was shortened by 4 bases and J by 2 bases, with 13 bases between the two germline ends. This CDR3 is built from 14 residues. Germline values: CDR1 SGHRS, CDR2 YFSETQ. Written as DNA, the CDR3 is TGCGCCAGCAGCCCAGGGGCAGCCGCCTACGAGCAGTACTTC. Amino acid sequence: CASSPGAAAYEQYF. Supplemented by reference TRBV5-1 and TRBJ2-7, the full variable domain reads KAGVTQTPRYLIKTRGQQVTLSCSPISGHRSVSWYQQTPGQGLQFLFEYFSETQRNKGNFPGRFSGRQFSNSRSEMNVSTLELGDSALYLCASSPGAAAYEQYFGPGTRLTVT.

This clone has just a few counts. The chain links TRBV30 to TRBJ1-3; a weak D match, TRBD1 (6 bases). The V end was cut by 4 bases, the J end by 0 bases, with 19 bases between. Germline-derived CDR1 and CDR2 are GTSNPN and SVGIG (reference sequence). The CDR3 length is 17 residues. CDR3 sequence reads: CAWTSPLTGSSGNTIYF. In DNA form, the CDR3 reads TGTGCCTGGACCAGTCCCCTGACAGGAAGCTCTGGAAACACCATATATTTT.